This T cell receptor (beta chain) originates from a study of regulatory T cells in long-lasting Graves disease. Time point described: newly diagnosed GD, antithyroid drugs for less than 3 months. Scientists built the TCR library using RNA that was extracted from PBMCs. Trimming stripped 4 bases from V and 3 bases from J, with 6 bases between. This CDR3 contains 11 residues. Per the germline V gene, CDR1 is SQVTM and CDR2 is ANQGSEA. Investigators prepared the TCR beta libraries by applying iRepertoire HTBI primers and Arm-PCR of CDR3 regions. In the study's own analysis: Gene usage covered some 60 TRBV and 14 TRBJ segments. TCRdb recomputed calls from the multiplex PCR reads with MiXCR, one row per CDR3 protein. None of the V and J calls come from the authors' own analysis; TCRdb made them. The repertoire includes around 500,000 distinct CDR3 sequences, approximately 12% of them detected once, and around 10% sits in the top ten.

The sample was also linked to a second study, of T cells in Graves' hyperthyroidism and ophthalmopathy.

This rearrangement joins TRBV29-1 to TRBJ2-5; no firm D call. This TCR derives from a young woman with Graves disease. Sequencing was performed on peripheral blood mononuclear cells (PBMCs), taken at new diagnosis, from a patient treated with antithyroid drugs. The DNA of the CDR3 is TGCAGCGTTGGTCCGGAAGAGACCCAGTACTTC. Its protein product is CSVGPEETQYF. The whole variable domain, remainder taken from reference TRBV29-1 and TRBJ2-5, is SAVISQKPSRDICQRGTSLTIQCQVDSQVTMMFWYRQQPGQSLTLIATANQGSEATYESGFVIDKFPISRPNLTFSTLTVSNMSPEDSSIYLCSVGPEETQYFGPGTRLLVL.